This T cell receptor (beta chain) was documented in a study of neurological immune-mediated disorders. Study-wide results and caveats: Multiple sclerosis patients had less TCR clonal expansion than even healthy controls, unlike HTLV-1-associated myelopathy.

TCRdb redid the calling of the 5' RACE reads with MiXCR, one entry per CDR3 protein. The sample lists fewer than 70,000 distinct CDR3 sequences, around 10% seen once, with around 13% in the top ten. This CDR3 spans 14 amino acids. Germline V gene lookup returns CDR1 DFQATT and CDR2 SNEGSKA (reference sequence). V lost 5 bases and J lost 4; bases outside the gene matches: 7. This clonotype was seen many times. As yet, its antigen is unknown. Time point reported: longitudinal time-point 2. This chain links TRBV20-1 with TRBJ2-2; 7 nucleotides agree with TRBD2. Sequencing input: PBMCs. The sequence came from a man under 40 in good health. The DNA for the CDR3 is TGCAGTGCTCCTAGGGGAGGGGTCACCGGGGAGCTGTTTTTT. Translating gives CSAPRGGVTGELFF.